One and the same sample provided the 5 T cell receptor beta chains below, sequenced in a study of post-analysis software for immune sequencing data. Study-wide points: Patients used about 5 TRBV segments, including TRBV5-6, TRBV5-1 and TRBV20-1, more often than controls.

Unique molecular identifiers had been added to the TCR beta cDNA libraries. TCRdb called the PCR reads again in MiXCR, with one record for every CDR3 protein. The sample has 600,000 to 700,000 distinct CDR3 sequences, around 60% seen once; the top ten hold roughly 12%. Antigen specificity for these receptors is unknown. Sequencing used blood. The source of these receptors is a girl aged 2-15 years with multiple sclerosis.

The J gene is TRBJ1-2, the V gene TRBV29-1, with D possibly matching TRBD1 (6 bases). V was trimmed by 1 base and J by 4 bases, leaving 16 bases between them. CDR3 length equals 15 residues. Looked up from germline, CDR1 is SQVTM and CDR2 is ANQGSEA. The CDR3 DNA sequence: TGCAGCGTTGAAGGGTCGGCGGGACACCGCTATGGCTACACCTTC. It codes for CSVEGSAGHRYGYTF.

This sequence joins TRBV5-1 and TRBJ2-1; 7 bases are a match to TRBD2. Germline V gene data show CDR1 as SGHRS and CDR2 as YFSETQ. The V segment lost 1 base and the J segment 14 bases; nucleotides outside the gene matches: 12. The CDR3 consists of 14 residues. CDR3 coding DNA: TGCGCCAGCAGCTTGCGGGCGGGAGAGGGTGGAGAGTTCTTC. This encodes CASSLRAGEGGEFF.

The table lists this clonotype with a few counts. The rearrangement links TRBV4-3 to TRBJ1-4, with 8 nucleotides matching TRBD1. The trim removed 4 bases at V and 7 bases at J, leaving 14 bases unmatched. This CDR3 is built from 17 residues. CDR1 LGHNA and CDR2 YSLEER come from the germline V gene. The CDR3: CASSPKNRTGSFEKLFF. The CDR3 DNA reads as TGCGCCAGCAGCCCAAAAAACCGGACAGGGTCTTTTGAAAAACTGTTTTTT.

Concerning this clonotype itself: Germline and junction disagree at one end, which may indicate a read error. The rearrangement joins TRBV2 to TRBJ2-7; tentatively, D is TRBD1 (5 bases). The CDR3 sequence is 14 residues long. CDR1 is SNHLY and CDR2 is FYNNEI in the germline V gene. DNA for the CDR3: TGTGCCAGCAGTGAGTCGTTAGGGGTGTCCGAGCAGTACTTT. Translation gives CASSESLGVSEQYF.

The chain links TRBV7-9 to TRBJ2-3; 13 bases map to TRBD2. J was trimmed by 5 bases and V by 5 bases; bases with no gene match: 10. Germline lookup yields CDR1 SEHNR and CDR2 FQNEAQ (reference sequence). The CDR3 length is 17 residues. CDR3 protein: CASSLRTSGSSKDTQYF. In DNA, the CDR3 is TGTGCCAGCAGCCTACGGACTAGCGGGAGTAGTAAAGATACGCAGTATTTT.